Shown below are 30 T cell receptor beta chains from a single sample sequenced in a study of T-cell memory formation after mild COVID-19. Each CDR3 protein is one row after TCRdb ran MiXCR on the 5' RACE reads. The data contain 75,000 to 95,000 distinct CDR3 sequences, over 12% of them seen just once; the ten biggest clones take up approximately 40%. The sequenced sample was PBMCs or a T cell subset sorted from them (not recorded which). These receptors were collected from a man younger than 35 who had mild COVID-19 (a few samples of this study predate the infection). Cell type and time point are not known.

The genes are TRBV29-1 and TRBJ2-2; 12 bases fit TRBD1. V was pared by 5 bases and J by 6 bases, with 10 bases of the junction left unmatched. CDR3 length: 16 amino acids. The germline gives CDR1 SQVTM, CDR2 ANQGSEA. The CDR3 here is CSVFLFGTGGPGELFF. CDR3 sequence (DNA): TGCAGCGTTTTCCTATTTGGGACAGGGGGCCCCGGGGAGCTGTTTTTT.

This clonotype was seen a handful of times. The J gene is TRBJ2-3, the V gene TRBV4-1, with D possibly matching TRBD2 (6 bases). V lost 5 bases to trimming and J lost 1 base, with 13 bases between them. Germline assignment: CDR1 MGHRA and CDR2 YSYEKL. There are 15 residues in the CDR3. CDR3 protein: CASSTGTGGTDTQYF. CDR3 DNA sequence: TGCGCCAGCAGCACCGGGACGGGAGGCACAGATACGCAGTATTTT.

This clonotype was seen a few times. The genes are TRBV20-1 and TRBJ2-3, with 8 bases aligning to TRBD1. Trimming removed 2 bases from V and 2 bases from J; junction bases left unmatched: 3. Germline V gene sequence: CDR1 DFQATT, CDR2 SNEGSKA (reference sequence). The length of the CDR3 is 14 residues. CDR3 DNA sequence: TGCAGTGCTAGAACGGACAGGGCCACAGATACGCAGTATTTT. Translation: CSARTDRATDTQYF.

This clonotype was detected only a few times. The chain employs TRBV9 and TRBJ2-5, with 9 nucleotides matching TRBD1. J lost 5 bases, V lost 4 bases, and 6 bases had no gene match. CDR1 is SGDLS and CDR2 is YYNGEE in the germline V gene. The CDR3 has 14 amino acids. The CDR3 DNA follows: TGTGCCAGCAGCCACACAGGGGGCCGGGAGACCCAGTACTTC. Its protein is CASSHTGGRETQYF.

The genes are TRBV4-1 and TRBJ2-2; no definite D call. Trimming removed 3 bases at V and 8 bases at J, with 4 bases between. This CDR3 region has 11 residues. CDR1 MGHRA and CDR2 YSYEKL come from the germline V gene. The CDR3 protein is CASSHGGELFF. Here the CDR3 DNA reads TGCGCCAGCAGCCATGGGGGGGAGCTGTTTTTT.

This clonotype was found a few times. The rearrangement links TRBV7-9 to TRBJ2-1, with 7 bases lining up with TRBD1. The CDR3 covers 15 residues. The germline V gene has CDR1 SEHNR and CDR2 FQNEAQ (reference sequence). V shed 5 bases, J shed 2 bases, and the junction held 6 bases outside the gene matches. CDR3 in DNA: TGTGCCAGCAGCACCAAGGGGGCCCCCTACAATGAGCAGTTCTTC. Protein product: CASSTKGAPYNEQFF.

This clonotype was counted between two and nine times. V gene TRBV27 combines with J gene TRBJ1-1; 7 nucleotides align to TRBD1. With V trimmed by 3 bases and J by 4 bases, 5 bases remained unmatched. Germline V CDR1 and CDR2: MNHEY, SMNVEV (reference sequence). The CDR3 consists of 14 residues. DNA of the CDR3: TGTGCCAGCAGTTTCAGGGGGACGGGCACTGAAGCTTTCTTT. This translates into CASSFRGTGTEAFF.

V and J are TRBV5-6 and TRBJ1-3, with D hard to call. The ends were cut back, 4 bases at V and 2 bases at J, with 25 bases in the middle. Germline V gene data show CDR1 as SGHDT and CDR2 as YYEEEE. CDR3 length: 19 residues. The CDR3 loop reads CASSPSLGRTVSPGNTIYF. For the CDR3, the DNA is TGTGCCAGCAGCCCTAGTCTCGGCAGGACGGTTAGTCCTGGAAACACCATATATTTT.

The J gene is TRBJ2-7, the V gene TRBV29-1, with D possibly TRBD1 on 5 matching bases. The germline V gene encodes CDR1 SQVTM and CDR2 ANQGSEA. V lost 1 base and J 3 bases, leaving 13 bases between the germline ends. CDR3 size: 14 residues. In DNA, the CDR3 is TGCAGCGTTGAAGGTGGCAGGGTGGGCTACGAGCAGTACTTC. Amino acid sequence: CSVEGGRVGYEQYF.

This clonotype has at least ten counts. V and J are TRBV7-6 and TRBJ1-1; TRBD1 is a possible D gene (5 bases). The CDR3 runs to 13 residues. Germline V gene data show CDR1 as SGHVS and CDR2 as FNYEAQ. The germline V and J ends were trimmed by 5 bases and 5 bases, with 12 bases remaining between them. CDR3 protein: CASSERGITEAFF. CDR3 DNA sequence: TGTGCCAGCAGCGAAAGGGGAATAACTGAAGCTTTCTTT.

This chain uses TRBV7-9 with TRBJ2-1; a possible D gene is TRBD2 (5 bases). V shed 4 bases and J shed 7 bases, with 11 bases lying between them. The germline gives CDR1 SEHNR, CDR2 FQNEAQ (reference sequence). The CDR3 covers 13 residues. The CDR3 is CASSSSLPNEQFF. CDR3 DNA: TGTGCCAGCAGCTCTAGCCTACCAAATGAGCAGTTCTTC.

The CDR3 loop is CATSGWGRETYEQYF. CDR3 DNA sequence: TGTGCCACCAGCGGTTGGGGCAGGGAAACCTACGAGCAGTACTTC. This chain connects TRBV15 to TRBJ2-7; D might be TRBD1 (5 bases). The CDR3 length is 15 residues. CDR1 is LNHNV and CDR2 is YYDKDF in the germline V gene (reference sequence). Trimming pared 5 bases from V and 2 bases from J, leaving 16 bases between.

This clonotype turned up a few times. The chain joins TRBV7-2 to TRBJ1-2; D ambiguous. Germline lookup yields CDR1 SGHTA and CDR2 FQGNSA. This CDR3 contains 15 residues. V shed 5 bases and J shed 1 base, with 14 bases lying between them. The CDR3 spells CASSPPGSYNYGYTF. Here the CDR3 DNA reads TGTGCCAGCAGCCCTCCGGGCAGTTATAACTATGGCTACACCTTC.

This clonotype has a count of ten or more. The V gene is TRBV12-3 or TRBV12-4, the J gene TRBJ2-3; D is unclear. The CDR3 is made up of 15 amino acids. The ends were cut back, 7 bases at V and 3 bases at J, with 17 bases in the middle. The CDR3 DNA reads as TGTGCCAGCACCTCGGACGCCCAGAGGACAGATACGCAGTATTTT. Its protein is CASTSDAQRTDTQYF.

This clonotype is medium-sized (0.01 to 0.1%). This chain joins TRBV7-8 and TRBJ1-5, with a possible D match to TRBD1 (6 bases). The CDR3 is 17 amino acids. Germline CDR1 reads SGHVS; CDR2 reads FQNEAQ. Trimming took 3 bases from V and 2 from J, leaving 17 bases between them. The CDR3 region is CASSFKDRPFGNQPQHF. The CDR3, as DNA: TGTGCCAGCAGCTTCAAAGACAGGCCCTTCGGCAATCAGCCCCAGCATTTT.

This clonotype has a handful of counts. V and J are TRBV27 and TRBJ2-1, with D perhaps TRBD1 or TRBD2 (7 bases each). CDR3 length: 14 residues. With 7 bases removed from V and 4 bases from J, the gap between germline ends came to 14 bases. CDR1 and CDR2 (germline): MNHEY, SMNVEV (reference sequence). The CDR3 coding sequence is TGTGCCAGCACAGGGGGGGGAGGATACAATGAGCAGTTCTTC. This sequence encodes CASTGGGGYNEQFF.

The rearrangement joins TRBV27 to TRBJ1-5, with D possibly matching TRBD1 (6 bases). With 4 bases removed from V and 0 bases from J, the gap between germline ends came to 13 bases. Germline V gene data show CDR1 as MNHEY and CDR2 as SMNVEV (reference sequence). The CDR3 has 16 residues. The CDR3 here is CASSSMRTASNQPQHF. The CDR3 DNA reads TGTGCCAGCAGTTCCATGAGGACAGCTAGCAATCAGCCCCAGCATTTT.

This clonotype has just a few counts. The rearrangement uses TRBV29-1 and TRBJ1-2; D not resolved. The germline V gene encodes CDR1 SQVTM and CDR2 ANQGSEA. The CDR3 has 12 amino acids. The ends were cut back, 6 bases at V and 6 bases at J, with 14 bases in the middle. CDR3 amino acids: CSVPYSEDGYTF. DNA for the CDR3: TGCAGCGTCCCCTACAGTGAAGATGGCTACACCTTC.

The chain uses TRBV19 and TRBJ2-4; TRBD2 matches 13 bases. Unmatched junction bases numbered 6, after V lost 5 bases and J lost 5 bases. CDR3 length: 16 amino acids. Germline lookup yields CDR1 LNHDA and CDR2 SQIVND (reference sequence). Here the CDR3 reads CASSAGLAGVENIQYF. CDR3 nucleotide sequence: TGTGCCAGTAGTGCAGGACTAGCGGGGGTTGAAAACATTCAGTACTTC.

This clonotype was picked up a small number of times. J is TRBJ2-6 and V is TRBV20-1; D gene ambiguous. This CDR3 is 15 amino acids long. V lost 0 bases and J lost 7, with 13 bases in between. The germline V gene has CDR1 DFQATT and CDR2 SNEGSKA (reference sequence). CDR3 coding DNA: TGCAGTGCTAGAGATCGGGTCGCAGCCGCCAACGTCCTGACTTTC. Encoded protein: CSARDRVAAANVLTF.

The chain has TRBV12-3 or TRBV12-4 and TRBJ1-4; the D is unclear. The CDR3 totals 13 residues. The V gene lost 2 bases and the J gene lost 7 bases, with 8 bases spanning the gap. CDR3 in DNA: TGTGCCAGCAGTTTAAACAGTATTGAAAAACTGTTTTTT. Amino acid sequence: CASSLNSIEKLFF.

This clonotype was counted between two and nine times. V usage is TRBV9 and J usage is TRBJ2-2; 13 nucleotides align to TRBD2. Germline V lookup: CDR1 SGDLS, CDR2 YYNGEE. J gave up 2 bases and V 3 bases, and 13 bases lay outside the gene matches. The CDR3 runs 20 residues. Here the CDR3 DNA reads TGTGCCAGCAGCGGCCAAGGGACTAGCGGGGACCAGGGTAACACCGGGGAGCTGTTTTTT. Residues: CASSGQGTSGDQGNTGELFF.

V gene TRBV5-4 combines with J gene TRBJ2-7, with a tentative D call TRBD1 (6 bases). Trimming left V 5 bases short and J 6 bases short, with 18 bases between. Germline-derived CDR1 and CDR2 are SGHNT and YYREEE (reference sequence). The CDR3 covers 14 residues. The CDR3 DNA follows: TGTGCCAGCAGATTCGGCCCAGGGGCCGGCGAGCAGTACTTC. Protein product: CASRFGPGAGEQYF.

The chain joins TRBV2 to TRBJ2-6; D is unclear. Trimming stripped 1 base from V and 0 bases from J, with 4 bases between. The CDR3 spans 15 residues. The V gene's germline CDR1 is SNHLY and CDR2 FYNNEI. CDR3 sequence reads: CASSEGLSGANVLTF. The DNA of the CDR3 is TGTGCCAGCAGTGAAGGCCTCTCTGGGGCCAACGTCCTGACTTTC.

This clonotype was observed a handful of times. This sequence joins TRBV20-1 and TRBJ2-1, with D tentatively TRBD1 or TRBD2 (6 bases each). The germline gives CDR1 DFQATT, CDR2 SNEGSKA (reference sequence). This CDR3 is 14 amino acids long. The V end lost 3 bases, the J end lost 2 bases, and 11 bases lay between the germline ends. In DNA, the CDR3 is TGCAGTGCTAGTGGTCGGGGGCCCTACAATGAGCAGTTCTTC. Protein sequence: CSASGRGPYNEQFF.

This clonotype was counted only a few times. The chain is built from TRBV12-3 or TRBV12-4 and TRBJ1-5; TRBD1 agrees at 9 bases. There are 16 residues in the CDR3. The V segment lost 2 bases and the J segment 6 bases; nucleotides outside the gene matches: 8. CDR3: CASSLWGQGMSQPQHF. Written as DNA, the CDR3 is TGTGCCAGCAGTTTATGGGGACAGGGTATGAGTCAGCCCCAGCATTTT.

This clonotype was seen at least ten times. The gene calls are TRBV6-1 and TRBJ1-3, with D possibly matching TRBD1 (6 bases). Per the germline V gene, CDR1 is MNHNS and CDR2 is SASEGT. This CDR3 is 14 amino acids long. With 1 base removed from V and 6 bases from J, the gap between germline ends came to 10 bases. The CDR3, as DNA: TGTGCCAGCAGTGAAGAGGAGGGGGTAAACACCATATATTTT. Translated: CASSEEEGVNTIYF.

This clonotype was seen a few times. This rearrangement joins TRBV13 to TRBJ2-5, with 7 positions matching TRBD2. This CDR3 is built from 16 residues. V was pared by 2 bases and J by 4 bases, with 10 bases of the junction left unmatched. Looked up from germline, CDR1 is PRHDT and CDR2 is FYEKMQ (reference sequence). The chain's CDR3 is CASSLPAGSGGETQYF. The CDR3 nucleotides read TGTGCCAGCAGCTTACCAGCGGGGAGTGGGGGAGAGACCCAGTACTTC.

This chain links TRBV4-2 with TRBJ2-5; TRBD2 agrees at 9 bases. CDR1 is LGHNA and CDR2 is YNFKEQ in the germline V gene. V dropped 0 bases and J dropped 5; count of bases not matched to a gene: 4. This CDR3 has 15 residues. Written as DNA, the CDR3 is TGTGCCAGCAGCCAAGAGGCGGGGGGGCGGGAGACCCAGTACTTC. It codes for CASSQEAGGRETQYF.

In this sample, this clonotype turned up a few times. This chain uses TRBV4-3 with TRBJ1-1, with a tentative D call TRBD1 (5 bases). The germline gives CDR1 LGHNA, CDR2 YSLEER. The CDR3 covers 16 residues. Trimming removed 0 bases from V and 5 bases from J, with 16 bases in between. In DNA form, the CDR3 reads TGCGCCAGCAGCCAAGATGGCGGCAGGGTGGTTACTGAAGCTTTCTTT. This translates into CASSQDGGRVVTEAFF.